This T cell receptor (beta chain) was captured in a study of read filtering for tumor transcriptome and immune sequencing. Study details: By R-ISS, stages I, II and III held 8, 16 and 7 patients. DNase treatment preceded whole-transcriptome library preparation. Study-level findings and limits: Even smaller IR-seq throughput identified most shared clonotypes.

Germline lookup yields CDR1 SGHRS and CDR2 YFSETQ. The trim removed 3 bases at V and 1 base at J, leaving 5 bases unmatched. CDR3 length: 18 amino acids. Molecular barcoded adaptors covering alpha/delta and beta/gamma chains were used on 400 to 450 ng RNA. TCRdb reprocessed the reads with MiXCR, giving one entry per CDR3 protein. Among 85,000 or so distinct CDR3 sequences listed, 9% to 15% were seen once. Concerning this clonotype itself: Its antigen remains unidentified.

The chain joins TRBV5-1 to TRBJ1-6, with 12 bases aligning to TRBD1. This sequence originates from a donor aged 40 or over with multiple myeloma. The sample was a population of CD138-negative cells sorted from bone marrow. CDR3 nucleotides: TGCGCCAGCAGCTGGGGGACAGGGGGCATATCCTATAATTCACCCCTCCACTTT. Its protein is CASSWGTGGISYNSPLHF.